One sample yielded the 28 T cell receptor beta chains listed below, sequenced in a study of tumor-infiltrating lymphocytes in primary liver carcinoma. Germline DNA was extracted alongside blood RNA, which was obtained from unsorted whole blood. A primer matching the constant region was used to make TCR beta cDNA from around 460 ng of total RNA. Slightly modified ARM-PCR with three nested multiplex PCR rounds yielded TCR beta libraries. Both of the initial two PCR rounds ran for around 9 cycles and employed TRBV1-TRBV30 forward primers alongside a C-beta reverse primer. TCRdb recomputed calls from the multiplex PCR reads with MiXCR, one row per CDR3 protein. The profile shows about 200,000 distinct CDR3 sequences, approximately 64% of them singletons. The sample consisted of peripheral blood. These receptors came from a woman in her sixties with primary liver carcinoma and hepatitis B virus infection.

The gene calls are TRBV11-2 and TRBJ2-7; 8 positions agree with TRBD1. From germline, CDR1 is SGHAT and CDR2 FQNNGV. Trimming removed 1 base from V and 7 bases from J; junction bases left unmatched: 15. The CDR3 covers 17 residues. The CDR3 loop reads CASSLAFVSDRVWEQYF. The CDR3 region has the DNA TGTGCCAGCAGCTTAGCCTTTGTGTCGGACAGGGTGTGGGAGCAGTACTTC.

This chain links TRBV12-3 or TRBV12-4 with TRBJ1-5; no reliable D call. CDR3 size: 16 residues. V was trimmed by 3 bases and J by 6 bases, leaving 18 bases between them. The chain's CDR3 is CASSLTGMGGSQPQHF. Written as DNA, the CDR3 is TGTGCCAGCAGTTTGACGGGGATGGGAGGGAGTCAGCCCCAGCATTTT.

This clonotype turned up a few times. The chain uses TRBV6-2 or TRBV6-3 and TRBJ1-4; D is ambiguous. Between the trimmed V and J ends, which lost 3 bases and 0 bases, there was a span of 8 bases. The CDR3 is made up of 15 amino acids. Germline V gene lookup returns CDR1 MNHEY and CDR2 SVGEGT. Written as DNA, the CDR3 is TGTGCCAGCAGTTATCACTGGGCAACTAATGAAAAACTGTTTTTT. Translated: CASSYHWATNEKLFF.

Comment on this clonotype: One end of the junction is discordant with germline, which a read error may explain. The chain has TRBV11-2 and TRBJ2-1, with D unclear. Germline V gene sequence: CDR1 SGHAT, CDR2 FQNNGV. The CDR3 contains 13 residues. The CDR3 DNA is TGTGCCAGCTGCTTAGGGCAGAACAATGAGCAGCTCTTC. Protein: CASCLGQNNEQLF.

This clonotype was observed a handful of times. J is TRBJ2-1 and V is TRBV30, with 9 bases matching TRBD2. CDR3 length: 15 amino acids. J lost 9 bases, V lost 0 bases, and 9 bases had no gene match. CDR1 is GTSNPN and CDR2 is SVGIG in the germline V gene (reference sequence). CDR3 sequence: CAWSVGREGRGEQFF. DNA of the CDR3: TGTGCCTGGAGTGTTGGGCGGGAGGGCCGCGGTGAGCAGTTCTTC.

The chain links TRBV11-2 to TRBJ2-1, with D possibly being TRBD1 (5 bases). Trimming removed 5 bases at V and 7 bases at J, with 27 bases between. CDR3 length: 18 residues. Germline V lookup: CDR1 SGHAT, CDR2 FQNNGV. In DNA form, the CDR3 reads TGTGCCAGCAGCCCCGTAGGTGAAAAAACAGGCCTCTATAATGAGCAGTTCTTC. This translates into CASSPVGEKTGLYNEQFF.

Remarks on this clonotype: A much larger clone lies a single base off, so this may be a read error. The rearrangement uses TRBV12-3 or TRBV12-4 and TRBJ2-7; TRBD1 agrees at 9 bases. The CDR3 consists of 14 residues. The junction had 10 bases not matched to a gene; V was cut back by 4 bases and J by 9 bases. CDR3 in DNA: TGTGCCAGCAGTTCTGGGACAGGGACATCCGGGCAGTACTTC. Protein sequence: CASSSGTGTSGQYF.

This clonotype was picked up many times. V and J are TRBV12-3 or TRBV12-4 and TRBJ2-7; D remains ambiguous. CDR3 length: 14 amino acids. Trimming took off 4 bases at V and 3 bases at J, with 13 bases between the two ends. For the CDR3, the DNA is TGTGCCAGCAGTTCCTCGCCCTGGGGCTACGAGCAGTACTTC. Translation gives CASSSSPWGYEQYF.

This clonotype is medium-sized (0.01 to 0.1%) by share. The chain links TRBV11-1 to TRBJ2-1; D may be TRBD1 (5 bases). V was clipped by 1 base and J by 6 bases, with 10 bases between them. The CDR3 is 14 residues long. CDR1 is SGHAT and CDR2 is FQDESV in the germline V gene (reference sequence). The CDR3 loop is CASSLVAGSNEQFF. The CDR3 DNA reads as TGTGCCAGCAGCTTAGTGGCAGGGTCCAATGAGCAGTTCTTC.

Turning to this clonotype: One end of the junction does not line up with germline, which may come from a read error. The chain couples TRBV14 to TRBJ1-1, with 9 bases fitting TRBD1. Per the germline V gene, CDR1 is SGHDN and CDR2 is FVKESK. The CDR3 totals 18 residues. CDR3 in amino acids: CASSPRGPGQGWGTEASF. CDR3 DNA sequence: TGTGCCAGCAGCCCAAGAGGCCCGGGACAGGGATGGGGCACTGAAGCTTCCTTT.

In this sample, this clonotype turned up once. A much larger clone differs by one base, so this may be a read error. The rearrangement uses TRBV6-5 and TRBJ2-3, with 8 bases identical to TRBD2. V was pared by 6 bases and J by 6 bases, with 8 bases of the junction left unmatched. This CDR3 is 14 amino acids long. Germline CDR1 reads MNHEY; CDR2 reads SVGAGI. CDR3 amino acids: CASSPGLGGDTQYF. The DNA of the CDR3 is TGTGCCAGCAGCCCGGGACTAGGGGGTGATACGCAGTATTTT.

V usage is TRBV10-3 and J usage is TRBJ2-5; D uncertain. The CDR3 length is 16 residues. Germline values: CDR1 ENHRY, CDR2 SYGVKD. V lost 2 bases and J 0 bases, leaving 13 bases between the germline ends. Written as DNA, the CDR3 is TGTGCCATCAGTGAGAAATTGGCAGGCAACCAAGAGACCCAGTACTTC. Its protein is CAISEKLAGNQETQYF.

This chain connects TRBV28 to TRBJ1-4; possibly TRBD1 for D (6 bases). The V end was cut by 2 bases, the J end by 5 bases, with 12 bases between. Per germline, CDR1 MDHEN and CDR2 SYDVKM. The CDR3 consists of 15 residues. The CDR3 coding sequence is TGTGCCAGCAGTTTAGGTAGGGGGAGGAATGAAAAACTGTTTTTT. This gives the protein CASSLGRGRNEKLFF.

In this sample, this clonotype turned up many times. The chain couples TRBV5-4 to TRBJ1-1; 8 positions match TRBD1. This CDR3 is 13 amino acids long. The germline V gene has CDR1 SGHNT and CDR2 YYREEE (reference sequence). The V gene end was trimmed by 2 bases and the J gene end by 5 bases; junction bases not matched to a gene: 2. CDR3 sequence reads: CASSFGQGTEAFF. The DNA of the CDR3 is TGTGCCAGCAGCTTTGGACAGGGTACTGAAGCTTTCTTT. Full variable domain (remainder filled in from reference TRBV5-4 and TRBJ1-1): ETGVTQSPTHLIKTRGQQVTLRCSSQSGHNTVSWYQQALGQGPQFIFQYYREEENGRGNFPPRFSGLQFPNYSSELNVNALELDDSALYLCASSFGQGTEAFFGQGTRLTVV.

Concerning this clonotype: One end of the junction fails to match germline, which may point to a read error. The CDR3 loop reads CASSLSSYLGQSQHF. The DNA of the CDR3 is TGTGCCAGCAGTTTATCTTCCTACTTAGGTCAGTCCCAGCATTTT. The genes are TRBV28 and TRBJ1-5, with D unresolved. This CDR3 contains 15 residues. From germline, CDR1 is MDHEN and CDR2 SYDVKM.

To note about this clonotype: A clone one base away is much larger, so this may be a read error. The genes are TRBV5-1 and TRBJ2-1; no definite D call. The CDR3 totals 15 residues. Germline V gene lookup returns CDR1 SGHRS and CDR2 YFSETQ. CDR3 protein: CASRPDLGSYSEQFF. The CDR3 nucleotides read TGCGCCAGCAGACCTGACCTTGGCTCCTACAGTGAGCAGTTCTTC.

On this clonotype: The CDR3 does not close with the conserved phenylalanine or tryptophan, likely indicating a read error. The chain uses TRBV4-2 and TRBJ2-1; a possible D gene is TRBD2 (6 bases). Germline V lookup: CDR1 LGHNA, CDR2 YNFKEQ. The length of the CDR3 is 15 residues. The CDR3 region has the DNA TGTGCCAGCAGTCAAGATAGCGGAACCTACAATGAGCAGTTCTTA. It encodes CASSQDSGTYNEQFL.

The CDR3 is CSAATSLTYEQYF. In nucleotides, the CDR3 is TGCAGCGCAGCGACTAGCCTCACCTACGAGCAGTACTTC. The chain employs TRBV29-1 and TRBJ2-7; TRBD2 matches at 7 bases. The V segment lost 7 bases and the J segment 2 bases; nucleotides outside the gene matches: 8. The CDR3 is 13 residues long. CDR1 and CDR2 (germline): SQVTM, ANQGSEA.

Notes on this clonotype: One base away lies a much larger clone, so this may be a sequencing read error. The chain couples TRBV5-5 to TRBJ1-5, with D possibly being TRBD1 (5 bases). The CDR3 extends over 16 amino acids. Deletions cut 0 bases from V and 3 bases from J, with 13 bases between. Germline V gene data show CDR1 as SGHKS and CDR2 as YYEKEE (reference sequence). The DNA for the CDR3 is TGTGCCAGCAGCTTGGAACAGGTTGCTTACAATCAGCCCCAGCATTTT. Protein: CASSLEQVAYNQPQHF.

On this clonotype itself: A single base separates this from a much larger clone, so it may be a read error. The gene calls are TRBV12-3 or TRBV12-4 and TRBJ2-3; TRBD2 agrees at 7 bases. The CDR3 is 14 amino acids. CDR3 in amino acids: CVTSGREITDTQYF. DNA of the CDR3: TGTGTCACCAGTGGGCGGGAGATCACAGATACGCAGTATTTT.

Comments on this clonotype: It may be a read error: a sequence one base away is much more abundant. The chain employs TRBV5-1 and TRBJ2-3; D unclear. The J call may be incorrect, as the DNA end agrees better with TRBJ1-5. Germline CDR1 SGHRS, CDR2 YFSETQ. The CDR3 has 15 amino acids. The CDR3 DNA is TGCGCCAGCAGCCCGACTAGCGGGATCATCGATACGCAGCATTTT. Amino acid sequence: CASSPTSGIIDTQHF.

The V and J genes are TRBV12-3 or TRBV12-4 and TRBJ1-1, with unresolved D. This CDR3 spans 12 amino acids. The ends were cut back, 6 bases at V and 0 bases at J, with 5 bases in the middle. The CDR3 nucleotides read TGTGCCAGCAGACAGATGAACACTGAAGCTTTCTTT. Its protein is CASRQMNTEAFF.

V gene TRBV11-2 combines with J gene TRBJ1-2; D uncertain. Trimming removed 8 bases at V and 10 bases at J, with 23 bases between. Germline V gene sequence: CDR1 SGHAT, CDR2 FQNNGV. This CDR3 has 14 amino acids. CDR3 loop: CASDYSHKLGAYTF. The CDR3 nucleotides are TGTGCCAGCGACTACAGCCACAAACTCGGTGCCTACACCTTC.

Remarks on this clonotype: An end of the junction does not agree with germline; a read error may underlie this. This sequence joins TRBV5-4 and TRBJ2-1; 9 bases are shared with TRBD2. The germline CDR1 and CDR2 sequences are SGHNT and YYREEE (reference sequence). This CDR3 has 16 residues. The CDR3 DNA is TGTGGCAGCAGCTTGGTTGCGGGAGGGCTGAACAATGAGCAGTTCTTC. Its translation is CGSSLVAGGLNNEQFF.

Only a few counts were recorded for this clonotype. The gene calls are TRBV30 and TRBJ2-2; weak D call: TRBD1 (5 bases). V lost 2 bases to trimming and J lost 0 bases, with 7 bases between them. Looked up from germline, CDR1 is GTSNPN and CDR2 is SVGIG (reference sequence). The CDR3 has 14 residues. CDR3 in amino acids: CAWSQGPNTGELFF. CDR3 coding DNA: TGTGCCTGGAGTCAGGGCCCGAACACCGGGGAGCTGTTTTTT.

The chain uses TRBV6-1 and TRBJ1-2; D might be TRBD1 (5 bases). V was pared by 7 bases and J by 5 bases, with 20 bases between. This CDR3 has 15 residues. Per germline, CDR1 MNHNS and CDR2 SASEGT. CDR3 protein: CASTLIRGLKYGYTF. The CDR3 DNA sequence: TGTGCCAGCACCCTTATTAGGGGTCTGAAGTATGGCTACACCTTC.

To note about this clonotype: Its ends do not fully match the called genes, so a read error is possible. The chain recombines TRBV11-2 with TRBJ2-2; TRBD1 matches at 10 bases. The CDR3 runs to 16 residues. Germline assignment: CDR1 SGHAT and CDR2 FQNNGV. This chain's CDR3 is CASSLPGQGNTWELFF. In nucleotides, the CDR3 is TGTGCCAGCAGCCTCCCGGGACAGGGGAACACCTGGGAGCTGTTTTTT. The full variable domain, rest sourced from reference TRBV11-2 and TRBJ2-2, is EAGVAQSPRYKIIEKRQSVAFWCNPISGHATLYWYQQILGQGPKLLIQFQNNGVVDDSQLPKDRFSAERLKGVDSTLKIQPAKLEDSAVYLCASSLPGQGNTWELFFGEGSRLTVL.

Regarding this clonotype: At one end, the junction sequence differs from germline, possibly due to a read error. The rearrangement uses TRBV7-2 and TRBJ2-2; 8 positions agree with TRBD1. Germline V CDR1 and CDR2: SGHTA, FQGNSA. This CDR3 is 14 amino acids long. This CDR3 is CATSSGQGIGELFF. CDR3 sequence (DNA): TGTGCCACCAGCTCCGGACAGGGTATCGGGGAGCTGTTTTTT.